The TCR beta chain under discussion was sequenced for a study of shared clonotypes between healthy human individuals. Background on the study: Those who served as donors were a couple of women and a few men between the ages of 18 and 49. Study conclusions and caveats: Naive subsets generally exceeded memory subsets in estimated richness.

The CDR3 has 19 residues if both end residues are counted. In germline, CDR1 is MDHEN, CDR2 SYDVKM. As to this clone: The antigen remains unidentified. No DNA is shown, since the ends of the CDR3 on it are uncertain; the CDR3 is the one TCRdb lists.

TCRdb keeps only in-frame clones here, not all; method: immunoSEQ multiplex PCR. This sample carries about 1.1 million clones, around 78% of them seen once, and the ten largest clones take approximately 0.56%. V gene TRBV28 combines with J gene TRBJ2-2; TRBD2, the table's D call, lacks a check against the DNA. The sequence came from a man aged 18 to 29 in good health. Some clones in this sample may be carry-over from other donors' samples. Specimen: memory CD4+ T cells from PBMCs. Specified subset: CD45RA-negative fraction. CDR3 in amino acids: CAGGEWTEPDLRTPGSCFF.